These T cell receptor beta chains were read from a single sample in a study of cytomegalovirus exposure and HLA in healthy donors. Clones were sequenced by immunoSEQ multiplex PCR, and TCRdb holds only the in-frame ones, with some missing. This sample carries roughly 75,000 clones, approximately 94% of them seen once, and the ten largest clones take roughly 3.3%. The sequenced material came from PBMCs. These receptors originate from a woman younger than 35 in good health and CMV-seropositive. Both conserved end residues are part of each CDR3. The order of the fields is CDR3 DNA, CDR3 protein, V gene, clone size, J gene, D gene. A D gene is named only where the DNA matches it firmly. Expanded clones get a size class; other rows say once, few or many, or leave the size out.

CDR3nt: TGTGCCAGCAGCGTAGACCCGCGACTAGCGGGAGGGCCTCAGGTAGCAGATACGCAGTATTTT
CDR3aa: CASSVDPRLAGGPQVADTQYF
v_gene: TRBV9
abundance: once
j_gene: TRBJ2-3
d_gene: TRBD2

CDR3nt: TGTGCCAGCAGTCAGGGGGATGCACGACCCCAGCATTTT
CDR3aa: CASSQGDARPQHF
v_gene: TRBV2
abundance: few
j_gene: TRBJ1-5
d_gene: TRBD1

CDR3nt: TGTGCCAGCAGCCCTAAACTAGGTTACGAGCAGTACTTC
CDR3aa: CASSPKLGYEQYF
v_gene: TRBV7-7
abundance: -
j_gene: TRBJ2-7
d_gene: -

CDR3nt: TGTGCCAGCAGTGGAGGTAGCGTCACAGATACGCAGTATTTT
CDR3aa: CASSGGSVTDTQYF
v_gene: TRBV7-6
abundance: -
j_gene: TRBJ2-3
d_gene: -

CDR3nt: TGTGCCAGCAGCTTAAGGTCGCCGGGACAGGGGATCACTGAAGCTTTCTTT
CDR3aa: CASSLRSPGQGITEAFF
v_gene: TRBV11-2
abundance: -
j_gene: TRBJ1-1
d_gene: TRBD1

CDR3nt: TGTGCCAGCAGTGAGGGATGGGGACAGGGGAACGGGTACGAGCAGTACTTC
CDR3aa: CASSEGWGQGNGYEQYF
v_gene: TRBV6-1
abundance: -
j_gene: TRBJ2-7
d_gene: TRBD1

CDR3nt: TGTGCCAGCAGCCCCGGGGGGGGCTACAATGAGCAGTTCTTC
CDR3aa: CASSPGGGYNEQFF
v_gene: TRBV4-2
abundance: -
j_gene: TRBJ2-1
d_gene: TRBD2

CDR3nt: TGTGCCAGCAGAGCACTAGCGGGGGGGCCAGATACGCAGTATTTT
CDR3aa: CASRALAGGPDTQYF
v_gene: TRBV6-1
abundance: -
j_gene: TRBJ2-3
d_gene: TRBD2

CDR3nt: TGTGCTATGGGGGGAGCCCGCACAGATACGCAGTATTTT
CDR3aa: CAMGGARTDTQYF
v_gene: TRBV12-5
abundance: -
j_gene: TRBJ2-3
d_gene: -

CDR3nt: TGTGCCGGCTCAATCGACTGGAACAATGAGCAGTTCTTC
CDR3aa: CAGSIDWNNEQFF
v_gene: TRBV7-2
abundance: -
j_gene: TRBJ2-1
d_gene: -

CDR3nt: TGTGCCAGCAGTTTATCCATCCCCTCGGTCGACTCCTACAATGAGCAGTTCTTC
CDR3aa: CASSLSIPSVDSYNEQFF
v_gene: TRBV27
abundance: -
j_gene: TRBJ2-1
d_gene: -

CDR3nt: TGCGCCAGCAGCCGAGAAGACAGCTCCTACAATGAGCAGTTCTTC
CDR3aa: CASSREDSSYNEQFF
v_gene: TRBV4-1
abundance: -
j_gene: TRBJ2-1
d_gene: -

CDR3nt: TGCGCCAGCAGCCCTGCGTGGGAGCGGACCGGGGAGCTGTTTTTT
CDR3aa: CASSPAWERTGELFF
v_gene: TRBV5-1
abundance: -
j_gene: TRBJ2-2
d_gene: -

CDR3nt: TGTGCCATCAGTGATAGGCCAGGTTATAGCAATCAGCCCCAGCATTTT
CDR3aa: CAISDRPGYSNQPQHF
v_gene: TRBV10-3
abundance: -
j_gene: TRBJ1-5
d_gene: -

CDR3nt: TGTGCCAGCAGCCCTTGGGCAAAGACTGAAGCTTTCTTT
CDR3aa: CASSPWAKTEAFF
v_gene: TRBV7-6
abundance: once
j_gene: TRBJ1-1
d_gene: -

CDR3nt: TGCGCCAGTACAACGACTAGCGGGAGGGCCGTAGATGAGCAGTTCTTC
CDR3aa: CASTTTSGRAVDEQFF
v_gene: TRBV28
abundance: -
j_gene: TRBJ2-1
d_gene: TRBD2

CDR3nt: TGTGCCAGCACCCCAGAGGGCAATACGCAGTATTTT
CDR3aa: CASTPEGNTQYF
v_gene: TRBV7-9
abundance: -
j_gene: TRBJ2-3
d_gene: -

CDR3nt: TGCGCCAGCAGTTTGGGGGAGATTACAAGAGGCTACACCTTC
CDR3aa: CASSLGEITRGYTF
v_gene: TRBV5-1
abundance: -
j_gene: TRBJ1-2
d_gene: -

CDR3nt: TGTGCCAGCAGCCAAGAGACTAGCGGAGACTACAATGAGCAGTTCTTC
CDR3aa: CASSQETSGDYNEQFF
v_gene: TRBV4-2
abundance: -
j_gene: TRBJ2-1
d_gene: TRBD2

CDR3nt: TGTGCCAGCAGCTTGGTGGCAGGGAACTATGGCTACACCTTC
CDR3aa: CASSLVAGNYGYTF
v_gene: TRBV11-3
abundance: -
j_gene: TRBJ1-2
d_gene: -

CDR3nt: TGTGCCAGCAGCCAAGCTCCCACAGATACGCAGTATTTT
CDR3aa: CASSQAPTDTQYF
v_gene: TRBV4-2
abundance: -
j_gene: TRBJ2-3
d_gene: -

CDR3nt: TGTGCCAGCAGCTATCGCTCGGGGTCCTACAATGAGCAGTTCTTC
CDR3aa: CASSYRSGSYNEQFF
v_gene: TRBV5-8
abundance: -
j_gene: TRBJ2-1
d_gene: -

CDR3nt: TGTGCCAGCAGGCCCCTGACAGACCACCGACGGGGCAATCAGCCCCAGCATTTT
CDR3aa: CASRPLTDHRRGNQPQHF
v_gene: TRBV27
abundance: -
j_gene: TRBJ1-5
d_gene: -

CDR3nt: TGTGCCATCAGCACGGACAGGAACAATCAGCCCCAGCATTTT
CDR3aa: CAISTDRNNQPQHF
v_gene: TRBV10-3
abundance: -
j_gene: TRBJ1-5
d_gene: TRBD1

CDR3nt: TGTGCCAGCAGTGACAGCGGAGTCGGTAATGAGCAGTTCTTC
CDR3aa: CASSDSGVGNEQFF
v_gene: TRBV6-4
abundance: -
j_gene: TRBJ2-1
d_gene: -

CDR3nt: TGTGCCAGCAGCTTAGGAAGGGGGTGGCATTTT
CDR3aa: CASSLGRGWHF
v_gene: TRBV7-9
abundance: -
j_gene: TRBJ1-5
d_gene: -

CDR3nt: TGTGCCAGCAGCGTAGGGGGTAGCGGGGGTCCCCAAGAGACCCAGTACTTC
CDR3aa: CASSVGGSGGPQETQYF
v_gene: TRBV9
abundance: -
j_gene: TRBJ2-5
d_gene: TRBD2

CDR3nt: TGTGCCAGCAGCTTCAACAGGGGGCCGGGAGATACGCAGTATTTT
CDR3aa: CASSFNRGPGDTQYF
v_gene: TRBV11-2
abundance: -
j_gene: TRBJ2-3
d_gene: TRBD1

CDR3nt: TGTGCCAGCAGCTTTCGGACAGGGGGCCCAATGGGCAATCAGCCCCAGCATTTT
CDR3aa: CASSFRTGGPMGNQPQHF
v_gene: TRBV5-6
abundance: once
j_gene: TRBJ1-5
d_gene: TRBD1

CDR3nt: TGTGCCAGCAGCCCGCGACTAGCGGGAGTTTACGAGCAGTACTTC
CDR3aa: CASSPRLAGVYEQYF
v_gene: TRBV11-2
abundance: -
j_gene: TRBJ2-7
d_gene: TRBD2

CDR3nt: TGTGCCAGCAGTTACCGGGATACAACTAATGAAAAACTGTTTTTT
CDR3aa: CASSYRDTTNEKLFF
v_gene: TRBV6-5
abundance: -
j_gene: TRBJ1-4
d_gene: -

CDR3nt: TGCGCCAGCAATAATCCCGGGGACACTGAAGCTTTCTTT
CDR3aa: CASNNPGDTEAFF
v_gene: TRBV5-1
abundance: -
j_gene: TRBJ1-1
d_gene: -

CDR3nt: TGTGCCAGCAGTCCCCCCGGGACAGGGAAAACTGAAGCTTTCTTT
CDR3aa: CASSPPGTGKTEAFF
v_gene: TRBV28
abundance: -
j_gene: TRBJ1-1
d_gene: TRBD1

CDR3nt: TGTGCCAGCAGAACCGACAGCCGCAATTCACCCCTCCACTTT
CDR3aa: CASRTDSRNSPLHF
v_gene: TRBV27
abundance: -
j_gene: TRBJ1-6
d_gene: -

CDR3nt: TGTGCCAGCAGTAGAACCGGGACAGGGGACTACGAGCAGTACTTC
CDR3aa: CASSRTGTGDYEQYF
v_gene: TRBV25-1
abundance: -
j_gene: TRBJ2-7
d_gene: TRBD1

CDR3nt: TGCGCCAGCAGCCAGGGGGGACTAGCGCTCCAAGAGACCCAGTACTTC
CDR3aa: CASSQGGLALQETQYF
v_gene: TRBV4-3
abundance: -
j_gene: TRBJ2-5
d_gene: TRBD2

CDR3nt: TGTGCCAGCAGTGAACTCTCTAGCACAGATACGCAGTATTTT
CDR3aa: CASSELSSTDTQYF
v_gene: TRBV6-4
abundance: -
j_gene: TRBJ2-3
d_gene: -

CDR3nt: TGTGCCAGCAGCCTAGCGGGAGCCTACGAGCAGTACTTC
CDR3aa: CASSLAGAYEQYF
v_gene: TRBV7-8
abundance: -
j_gene: TRBJ2-7
d_gene: TRBD2

CDR3nt: TGCGCCAGCAGCCGGGGAAGCGGCCACCAAGAGACCCAGTACTTC
CDR3aa: CASSRGSGHQETQYF
v_gene: TRBV5-1
abundance: -
j_gene: TRBJ2-5
d_gene: -

CDR3nt: TGTGCCAGCAGTTTGAAGGGCTCAGGGTATGGCTACACCTTC
CDR3aa: CASSLKGSGYGYTF
v_gene: TRBV27
abundance: -
j_gene: TRBJ1-2
d_gene: -

CDR3nt: TGCGCCAGCAGCTTGGAAGGGACAGGGGCCTACGAGCAGTACTTC
CDR3aa: CASSLEGTGAYEQYF
v_gene: TRBV5-1
abundance: once
j_gene: TRBJ2-7
d_gene: TRBD1

CDR3nt: TGTGCCAGCAGCCGTACCGGGCCAGGGGATGCATACGAGCAGTACTTC
CDR3aa: CASSRTGPGDAYEQYF
v_gene: TRBV16
abundance: -
j_gene: TRBJ2-7
d_gene: -

CDR3nt: TGTGCCAGCAGCAGCAGGGGGCCGAACACCGGGGAGCTGTTTTTT
CDR3aa: CASSSRGPNTGELFF
v_gene: TRBV7-9
abundance: -
j_gene: TRBJ2-2
d_gene: TRBD1

CDR3nt: TGTGCCTGGAGTCTCTTCGGGGAGCTGTTTTTT
CDR3aa: CAWSLFGELFF
v_gene: TRBV30
abundance: -
j_gene: TRBJ2-2
d_gene: -

CDR3nt: TGTGCCAGCTCACCATACGAAGGGGACACTGAAGCTTTCTTT
CDR3aa: CASSPYEGDTEAFF
v_gene: TRBV18
abundance: -
j_gene: TRBJ1-1
d_gene: -

CDR3nt: TGTGCCAGCAGCTTAGATGTAATGGCTGGCTACACCTTC
CDR3aa: CASSLDVMAGYTF
v_gene: TRBV11-2
abundance: -
j_gene: TRBJ1-2
d_gene: -

CDR3nt: TGCGCCAGCAGTTTTGCCGTACAGGGAAGGCCCTACGAGCAGTACTTC
CDR3aa: CASSFAVQGRPYEQYF
v_gene: TRBV5-1
abundance: -
j_gene: TRBJ2-7
d_gene: -

CDR3nt: TGTGCCAGCAGCTTGTCGGGCACAGATACGCAGTATTTT
CDR3aa: CASSLSGTDTQYF
v_gene: TRBV5-6
abundance: -
j_gene: TRBJ2-3
d_gene: -